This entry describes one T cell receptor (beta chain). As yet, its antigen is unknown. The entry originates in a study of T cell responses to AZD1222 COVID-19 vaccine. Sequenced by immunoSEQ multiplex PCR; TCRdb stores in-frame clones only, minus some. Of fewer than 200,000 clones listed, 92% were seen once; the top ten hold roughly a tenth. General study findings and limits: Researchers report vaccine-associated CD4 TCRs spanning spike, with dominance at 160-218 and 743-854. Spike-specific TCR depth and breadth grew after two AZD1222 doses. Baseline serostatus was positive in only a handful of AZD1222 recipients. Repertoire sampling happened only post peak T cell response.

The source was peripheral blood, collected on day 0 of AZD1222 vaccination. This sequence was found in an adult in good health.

The CDR3 nucleotides read TGTGCCAGTAGCCTGGGCCCGACCAACTATGGCTACACCTTC. This codes for CASSLGPTNYGYTF. This rearrangement joins TRBV19 to TRBJ1-2; D gene unclear. V was cut by 6 bases and J by 2 bases, with 13 bases left in between. CDR3 length equals 14 residues. The germline CDR1 and CDR2 sequences are LNHDA and SQIVND (reference sequence). The full variable domain, rest sourced from reference TRBV19 and TRBJ1-2, is DGGITQSPKYLFRKEGQNVTLSCEQNLNHDAMYWYRQDPGQGLRLIYYSQIVNDFQKGDIAEGYSVSREKKESFPLTVTSAQKNPTAFYLCASSLGPTNYGYTFGSGTRLTVV.